A selection of T cell receptor beta chains follows, all from one sample in a study of T cells in Graves' hyperthyroidism and ophthalmopathy. TCRdb fed the multiplex PCR reads into MiXCR, producing one record per CDR3 protein. The sample gives approximately 300,000 distinct CDR3 sequences, around 16% of which show up once; around a third is in the top ten. Sequences were obtained from blood. The receptors were gathered from a man aged 25 to 40 with Graves' hyperthyroidism. CDR3s include the opening cysteine and the closing phenylalanine or tryptophan. D genes are given only for firm matches. Not every row has a clone size; where given, it reads once, few, many or a size class.

J,length,size,D,V,CDR3,DNA
TRBJ2-1,14,many,NA,TRBV5-1,CASSQDSTYNEQFF,TGCGCCAGCAGTCAGGACTCCACCTACAATGAGCAGTTCTTC
TRBJ1-5,16,few,NA,TRBV6-5,CASSYSAPQSGQPQHF,TGTGCCAGCAGTTACTCAGCCCCTCAAAGCGGGCAGCCCCAGCATTTT
TRBJ2-3,17,many,TRBD1,TRBV24-1,CATSDRGQGVGTDTQYF,TGTGCCACCAGTGATCGCGGACAGGGGGTCGGCACAGATACGCAGTATTTT
TRBJ2-4,15,few,TRBD2,TRBV7-2,CASRGAGRGKNIQYF,TGTGCCAGCAGGGGAGCGGGACGGGGCAAAAACATTCAGTACTTC
TRBJ2-1,16,NA,NA,TRBV24-1,CATSDSTRWSYNEQFF,TGTGCCACCAGTGATAGTACGCGGTGGTCCTACAATGAGCAGTTCTTC
TRBJ1-3,14,NA,NA,TRBV10-3,CAISESGRRNTIYF,TGTGCCATCAGTGAGTCGGGCAGGAGGAACACCATATATTTT
TRBJ2-7,13,many,TRBD1,TRBV28,CASSRTGGYEQYF,TGTGCCAGCAGCCGGACAGGGGGCTACGAGCAGTACTTC
TRBJ1-2,13,many,TRBD1,TRBV28,CATREQGAGGYTF,TGTGCCACACGGGAACAGGGGGCGGGTGGCTACACCTTC
TRBJ1-2,14,many,NA,TRBV13,CASSPGGHNYGYTF,TGTGCCAGCAGCCCTGGGGGACATAACTATGGCTACACCTTC
TRBJ2-7,14,few,TRBD1,TRBV10-1,CASSEGQGSGEQYF,TGCGCCAGCAGTGAAGGACAGGGGTCTGGCGAGCAGTACTTC
TRBJ1-1,13,many,NA,TRBV11-2,CASSAGTNTEAFF,TGTGCCAGCAGCGCCGGGACGAACACTGAAGCTTTCTTT
TRBJ2-2,13,many,NA,TRBV11-3,CASSLGRQLKLFF,TGTGCCAGCAGCTTAGGGCGACAGTTGAAGCTGTTTTTT
TRBJ2-1,13,many,NA,TRBV20-1,CSAGSGVGDEQFF,TGCAGTGCTGGTAGCGGAGTAGGGGATGAGCAGTTCTTC
TRBJ1-5,13,NA,NA,TRBV5-8,CASSRGLGHPQHF,TGTGCCAGCAGCCGGGGCCTTGGTCATCCCCAGCATTTT
TRBJ2-7,14,many,NA,TRBV7-9,CASSPRQKIYEQYF,TGTGCCAGCAGCCCCAGACAGAAGATCTACGAGCAGTACTTC
TRBJ2-7,16,many,TRBD2,TRBV10-3,CAAGGELGSGSYEQYF,TGTGCCGCCGGGGGAGAACTCGGTAGCGGGAGTTACGAGCAGTACTTC